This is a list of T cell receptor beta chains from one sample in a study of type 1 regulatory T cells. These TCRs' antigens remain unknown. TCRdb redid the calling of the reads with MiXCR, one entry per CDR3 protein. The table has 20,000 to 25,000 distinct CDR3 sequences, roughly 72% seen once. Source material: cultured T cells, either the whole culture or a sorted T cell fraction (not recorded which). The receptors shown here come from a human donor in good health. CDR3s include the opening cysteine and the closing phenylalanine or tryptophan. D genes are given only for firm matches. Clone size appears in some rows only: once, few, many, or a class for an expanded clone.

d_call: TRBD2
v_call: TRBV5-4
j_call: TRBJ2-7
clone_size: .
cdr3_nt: TGTGCCAGCAGTCTCTCCAGCGGGGGTCCCTACGAGCAGTACTTC
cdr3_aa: CASSLSSGGPYEQYF

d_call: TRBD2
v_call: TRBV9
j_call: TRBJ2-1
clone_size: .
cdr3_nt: TGTGCCAGCAGCGTACGGAGCGGGGGGGCCCCCAATGAGCAGTTCTTC
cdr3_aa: CASSVRSGGAPNEQFF

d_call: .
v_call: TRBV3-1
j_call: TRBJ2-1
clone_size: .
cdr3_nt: TGTGCCAGCAGCCCCCATTTACCCGGGGTAAACAATGAGCAGTTCTTC
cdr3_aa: CASSPHLPGVNNEQFF

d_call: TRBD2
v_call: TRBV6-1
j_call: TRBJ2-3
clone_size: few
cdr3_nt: TGTGCCACTAGACTAGCGGGGAGCACAGATACGCAGTATTTT
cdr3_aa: CATRLAGSTDTQYF

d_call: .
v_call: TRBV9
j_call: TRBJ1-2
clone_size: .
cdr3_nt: TGTGCCAGCAGCGTAGCCCTGGACGGCGTCTATGGCTACACCTTC
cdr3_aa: CASSVALDGVYGYTF

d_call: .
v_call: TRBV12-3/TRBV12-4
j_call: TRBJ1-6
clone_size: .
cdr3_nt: TGTGCCAGCAGTCCGACATCGAGAAGCTCCTATAATTCACCCCTCCACTTT
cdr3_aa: CASSPTSRSSYNSPLHF

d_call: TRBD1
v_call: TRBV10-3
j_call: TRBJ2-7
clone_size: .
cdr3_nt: TGTGCCATCAATCGCCAGGGGGCTTCCTACGAGCAGTACTTC
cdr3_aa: CAINRQGASYEQYF

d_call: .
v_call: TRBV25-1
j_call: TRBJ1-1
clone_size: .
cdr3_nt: TGTGCCAGCAGTGGAAGGGGGGAAGCTTTCTTT
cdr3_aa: CASSGRGEAFF

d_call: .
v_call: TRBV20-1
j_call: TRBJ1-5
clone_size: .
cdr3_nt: TGCAGTGCTATGAGGGGCCATAGCAATCAGCCCCAGCATTTT
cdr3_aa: CSAMRGHSNQPQHF

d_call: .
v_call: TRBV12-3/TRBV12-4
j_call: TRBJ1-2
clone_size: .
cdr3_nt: TGTGTCAGCAGTTTTCCAGGGCACTATGGCTACACCTTC
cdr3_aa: CVSSFPGHYGYTF

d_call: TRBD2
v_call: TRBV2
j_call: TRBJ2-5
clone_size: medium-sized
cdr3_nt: TGTGCCAGCAGCCAAGCGGGGGGACTACCTCTGGCCCAGTACTTC
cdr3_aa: CASSQAGGLPLAQYF

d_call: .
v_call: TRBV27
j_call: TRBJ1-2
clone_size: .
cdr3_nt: TGTGCCAGCAGGGCCGGTGGGAGCTATGGCTACACCTTC
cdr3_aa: CASRAGGSYGYTF

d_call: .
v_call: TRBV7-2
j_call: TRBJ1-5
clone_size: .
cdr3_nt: TGTGCCAGCAGCTTATCTGACAGAGTTAATCAGCCCCAGCATTTT
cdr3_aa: CASSLSDRVNQPQHF

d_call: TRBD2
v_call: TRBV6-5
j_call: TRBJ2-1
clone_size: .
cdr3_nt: TGTGCCAGCAGGGCTAGCGGGGGCAATGAGCAGTTCTTC
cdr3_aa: CASRASGGNEQFF

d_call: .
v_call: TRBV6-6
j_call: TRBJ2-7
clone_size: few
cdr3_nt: TGTGCCAGCAGTTGGCCTATAATTGGGCTGGGAGCCTACGAGCAGTACTTC
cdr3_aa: CASSWPIIGLGAYEQYF

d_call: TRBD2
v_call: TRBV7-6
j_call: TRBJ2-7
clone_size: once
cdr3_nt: TGTGCCAGCAGCTTAGACCGGGGGGGGTACGAGCAGTACTTC
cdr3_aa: CASSLDRGGYEQYF

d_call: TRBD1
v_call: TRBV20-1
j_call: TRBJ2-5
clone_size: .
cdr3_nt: TGCAGTGCTGACAGGACAGGGGAAGGGCGAGAGACCCAGTACTTC
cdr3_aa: CSADRTGEGRETQYF

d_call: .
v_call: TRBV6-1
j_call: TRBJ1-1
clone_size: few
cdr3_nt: TGTGCCAGCAACCCCCAAGGGAGGCAGTCAAACACTGAAGCTTTCTTT
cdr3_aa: CASNPQGRQSNTEAFF

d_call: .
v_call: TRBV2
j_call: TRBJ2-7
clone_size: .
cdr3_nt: TGTGCCAGCAGGCCAACAGGGCCGGCGGCCTACGAGCAGTACTTC
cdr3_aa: CASRPTGPAAYEQYF

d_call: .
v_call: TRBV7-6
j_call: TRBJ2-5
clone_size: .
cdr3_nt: TGTGCCAGCAGCTTCGGAGGCGCGCCGGGGGAGACCCAGTACTTC
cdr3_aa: CASSFGGAPGETQYF

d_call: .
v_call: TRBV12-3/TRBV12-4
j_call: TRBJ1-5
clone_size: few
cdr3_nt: TGTGCCAGCAGTTTAGCGGCAGGGCTTAGCAATCAGCCCCAGCATTTT
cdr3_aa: CASSLAAGLSNQPQHF

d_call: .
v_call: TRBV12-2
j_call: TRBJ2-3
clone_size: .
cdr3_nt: TGTGCAAGTCGCTCCTCCACGTCGGCTCTAGCGCTCACAGATACGCAGTATTTT
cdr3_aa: CASRSSTSALALTDTQYF

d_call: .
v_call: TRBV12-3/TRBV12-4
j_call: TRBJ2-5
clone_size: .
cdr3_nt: TGTGCCAGCAGCCTGGGGACAAGGGGCGATCGGACCCAGTACTTC
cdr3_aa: CASSLGTRGDRTQYF

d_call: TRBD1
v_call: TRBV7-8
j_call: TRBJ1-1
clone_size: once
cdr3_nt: TGTGCCAGCAGCTGGGGGACAGCCGTGAACACTGAAGCTTTCTTT
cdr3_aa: CASSWGTAVNTEAFF

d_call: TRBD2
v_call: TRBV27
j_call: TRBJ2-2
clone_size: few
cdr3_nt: TGTGCCAGCAGTTTATATGGACTAGCGGGGGGCCGGAACACCGGGGAGCTGTTTTTT
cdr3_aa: CASSLYGLAGGRNTGELFF

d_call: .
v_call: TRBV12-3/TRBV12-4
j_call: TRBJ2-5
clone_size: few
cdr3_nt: TGTGCCAGCACCCTCCTGGGGGGCCAAGAGACCCAGTACTTC
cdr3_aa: CASTLLGGQETQYF

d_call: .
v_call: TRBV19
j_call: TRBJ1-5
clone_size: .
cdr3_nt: TGTGCCAGTACCGACACCTACAATCAGCCCCAGCATTTT
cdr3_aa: CASTDTYNQPQHF